This T cell receptor beta chain was identified in a study of T cells after posttransplantation cyclophosphamide (dated by TCRdb to 2016 to 2018). At the level of the whole study: Using TRB sequencing, the study followed how the T cell repertoire reconstituted after myeloablative bone marrow transplantation in which posttransplantation cyclophosphamide served as GVHD prophylaxis. Antigen receptor sequencing was done on samples from about 38 PTCy-treated patients and from more than 15 related bone marrow donors of those patients. Blood from all 30 or so PTCy patients who had 1-year posttransplant specimens underwent TRB sequencing. In 3 patients, TRB sequencing was also performed on up to 3 more blood samples taken 2 to 5.2 years after transplant, and in several patients, pretransplant blood was also TRB-sequenced. Because TRA and TRB clonality correlated tightly in 10 or so samples, later TCR analyses were limited to TRB. Public TRB sequences were searched against a database of over 3,600 sequences associated with responses to pathogens, tumor antigens, self-antigens and alloantigens.

Study-wide conclusions, independent of this receptor: Across about 40 patients, TRB clonality was highly associated with recipient CMV seropositivity and CMV reactivation, and diversity in PTCy patients was similar to diversity in CNI/methotrexate controls. Donor-recipient similarity was low at 1-2 months but rose over the first year, and later blood repertoires were often dominated by donor CD8+ memory clones. The TRB repertoires of T cells infiltrating skin or GI tract showed only limited overlap with the TRB repertoires of T cells in blood.

Including the terminal cysteine and phenylalanine, the CDR3 comprises 14 residues. Solely the CDR3 DNA is kept, with 42 bases framed from the first base. CDR1 and CDR2 are read off the germline V gene (reference sequence) as MNHEY and SMNVEV. V is cut back by 2 bases and J by 6 bases, with 3 bases in the junction unmatched. Of note for this clone: Its target antigen remains unknown. Base-call qualities are not available, and no considerably larger clone is one nucleotide away.

A control cohort of 11 patients who had been given myeloablative marrow transplants with methotrexate plus a calcineurin inhibitor was sampled 1 year after transplant. Peripheral blood and bone marrow mononuclear cells were isolated by Ficoll-Hypaque density centrifugation and were cryopreserved. Genomic DNA was the input for TRB sequencing, which was run either with the immunoSEQ assay at survey resolution or with the hsTCRB kit. Per the original workflow: The immunoSEQ software handled the initial read processing, while the LymphoSeq R package was used for the repertoire analyses. For each TRB dataset, clonality was calculated as 1 minus normalized Shannon entropy, and the Gini coefficient was computed as well. To infer phenotypes in unsorted samples, TRB sequences from sorted subsets of the recipient or donor were mapped onto unsorted samples from the same recipient. The table comes from immuneACCESS by way of TCRdb, which keeps in-frame sequences with V and J called. Part of the clones is missing from these tables; in studies checked, under half for an unresolved V gene and the rest for unknown reasons. V and J calls and clone size are as listed in that table; D and trimming were resolved from the DNA. The table for this sample lists about 12,000 clones; around 81% of them were counted only once. More than 3% of the sample is held by the ten biggest clonotypes.

This receptor was identified in a male patient aged 25 to 39 who received an allogeneic stem cell transplant from an unrelated donor, was CMV-positive, and had acute GVHD only. Following a transplant, a fraction of the T cells may be traceable to the graft donor. The starting material was PBMCs, obtained more than 350 days after allogeneic stem cell transplant with calcineurin inhibitor and methotrexate. The chain employs TRBV27 and TRBJ2-1; TRBD1 agrees with 8 junctional bases. The CDR3 reads CASSLGTGGNEQFF. The nucleotides read TGTGCCAGCAGTTTAGGGACAGGTGGCAATGAGCAGTTCTTC.